This entry lists 5 T cell receptor beta chains sequenced from one sample in a study of blood T cells in healthy people across ages. Through a sample-barcoded 5' primer and a J-beta primer mix, a second PCR was run for 7 to 11 cycles. MiXCR, run by TCRdb on the 5' RACE reads, gives a single entry per CDR3 protein. The table shows some 800,000 distinct CDR3 sequences, with 40% to 50% occurring only once. Sequenced: blood. The receptors originated from a man aged 60-69 years in good health.

In its sample, this clonotype was seen a few times. In nucleotides, the CDR3 is TGTGCCAGCAAAGAGCCAGGGGGCTCCTACGAGCAGTACTTC. It encodes CASKEPGGSYEQYF. The rearrangement links TRBV2 to TRBJ2-7, with 7 bases lining up with TRBD1. CDR1 SNHLY and CDR2 FYNNEI come from the germline V gene. CDR3 length equals 14 residues. Losses at the gene ends were 7 bases for V and 0 bases for J; bases not matched to a gene: 6. The full variable domain, completed using reference TRBV2 and TRBJ2-7, is EPEVTQTPSHQVTQMGQEVILRCVPISNHLYFYWYRQILGQKVEFLVSFYNNEISEKSEIFDDQFSVERPDGSNFTLKIRSTKLEDSAMYFCASKEPGGSYEQYFGPGTRLTVT.

There are many counts of this clonotype. This chain joins TRBV20-1 and TRBJ2-5; no clear D. The V end lost 5 bases, the J end lost 5 bases, and 18 bases lay between the germline ends. Looked up from germline, CDR1 is DFQATT and CDR2 is SNEGSKA (reference sequence). The CDR3 length is 14 residues. In DNA form, the CDR3 reads TGCAGTGCTTCCACCGGGTCTAAAGGGGAGACCCAGTACTTC. Translated, it gives CSASTGSKGETQYF.

The chain joins TRBV5-1 to TRBJ2-7, with TRBD1 identical over 10 bases. V shed 3 bases and J 2 bases; nucleotides not matched to a gene: 8. Germline CDR1 reads SGHRS; CDR2 reads YFSETQ. This CDR3 contains 16 residues. CDR3 nucleotides: TGCGCCAGCAGCTGGACCGGACAGGGGGTTCCCTACGAGCAGTACTTC. Its translation is CASSWTGQGVPYEQYF.

In this sample, this clonotype turned up a few times. The rearrangement links TRBV3-1 to TRBJ2-3; D is perhaps TRBD2 (5 bases). Trimming took 1 base from V and 0 from J, leaving 11 bases between them. CDR1 and CDR2 (germline): LGHDT, YNNKEL (reference sequence). The CDR3 covers 16 residues. CDR3 amino acids: CASSQGRLSSTDTQYF. Here the CDR3 DNA reads TGTGCCAGCAGCCAAGGGAGGCTGTCTAGCACAGATACGCAGTATTTT.

To note about this clonotype: One junction end does not reproduce the germline sequence, and a read error may be involved. The chain recombines TRBV25-1 with TRBJ2-7; weak D call: TRBD1 (5 bases). The CDR3 spans 12 residues. CDR1 is MGHDK and CDR2 is SYGVNS in the germline V gene. Written as DNA, the CDR3 is TGTGCCGGCAGCTCGACAGTTTCCGAGCAGTACTTC. This translates into CAGSSTVSEQYF.